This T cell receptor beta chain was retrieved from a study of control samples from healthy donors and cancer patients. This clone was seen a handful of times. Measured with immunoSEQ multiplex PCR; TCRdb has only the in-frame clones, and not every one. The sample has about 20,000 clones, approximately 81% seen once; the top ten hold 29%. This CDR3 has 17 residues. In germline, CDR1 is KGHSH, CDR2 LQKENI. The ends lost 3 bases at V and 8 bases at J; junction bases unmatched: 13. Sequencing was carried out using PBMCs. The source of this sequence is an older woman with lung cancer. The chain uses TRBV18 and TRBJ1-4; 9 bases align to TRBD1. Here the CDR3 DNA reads TGTGCCAGCTCACCTCTGTACCCGGGGACAGGGATCGAAAAACTGTTTTTT. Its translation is CASSPLYPGTGIEKLFF. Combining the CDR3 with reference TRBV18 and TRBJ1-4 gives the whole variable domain NAGVMQNPRHLVRRRGQEARLRCSPMKGHSHVYWYRQLPEEGLKFMVYLQKENIIDESGMPKERFSAEFPKEGPSILRIQQVVRGDSAAYFCASSPLYPGTGIEKLFFGSGTQLSVL.